This is a list of T cell receptor beta chains from one sample in a study of T cells in Graves' hyperthyroidism and ophthalmopathy. TCRdb independently ran MiXCR on the multiplex PCR reads; one entry per CDR3 protein. The data show approximately 330,000 distinct CDR3 sequences, roughly 20% seen once. The sequencing sample was made of blood. The receptors come from a woman aged 45-60 years with Graves' hyperthyroidism. The CDR3 runs from the conserved cysteine through the conserved F or W. The size of a clone is reported for some rows only, either as once, few or many, or as a class for expanded clones.

j_call | clone_size | v_call | cdr3_aa
TRBJ1-1 | many | TRBV28 | CASEYLRGPAFF
TRBJ1-2 | - | TRBV2 | CASSVDSASYGYTF
TRBJ2-5 | many | TRBV20-1 | CSARGSAGETQYF
TRBJ2-7 | - | TRBV13 | CASSPGPGAYEQYF
TRBJ1-6 | many | TRBV5-1 | CASSRGGGRNSPLHF
TRBJ2-3 | - | TRBV29-1 | CSVEGAVTSTDTQYF
TRBJ1-5 | - | TRBV5-6 | CASSKRTGLHNQPQHF
TRBJ1-3 | once | TRBV19 | CAAGKSSGNTIYF
TRBJ1-5 | - | TRBV19 | CASSTWTGAINQPQHF
TRBJ2-6 | few | TRBV28 | CASSFGGGAGANVLTF
TRBJ1-2 | - | TRBV5-1 | CASSSRTGSGANYGYTF
TRBJ1-2 | - | TRBV4-1 | CASSQGGGSGYTF
TRBJ1-2 | many | TRBV27 | CASSQTEGYGYTF
TRBJ2-5 | few | TRBV3-1 | CASSQVRGQTHF
- | - | TRBV12-3/TRBV12-4 | CASSTPGLVHNEQFF
TRBJ2-7 | - | TRBV3-1 | CASSPTGLEDEQYF
TRBJ2-3 | - | TRBV6-1 | CASRDILAGSDTQYF
TRBJ1-2 | many | TRBV9 | CASSGLGPTANYGYTF
TRBJ2-1 | - | TRBV13 | CASSSRTSGGPYNEQFF
TRBJ1-4 | many | TRBV30 | CAWSEGATNEKLFF
TRBJ1-1 | many | TRBV12-3/TRBV12-4 | CASSTGRSEAFF
TRBJ1-2 | - | TRBV6-1 | CASSPRQEDTYGYTF
TRBJ2-6 | - | TRBV7-3 | CARKGDSGANVLTF
TRBJ2-3 | few | TRBV7-6 | CASSGRQGLTDTQYF
TRBJ2-7 | few | TRBV7-9 | CASSQTGREDEQYF
TRBJ2-6 | many | TRBV28 | CASSRGVLGANVLTF
TRBJ1-4 | many | TRBV20-1 | CSAEQGTNEKLFF
TRBJ2-5 | many | TRBV7-9 | CASSLASGAYDTQYF
TRBJ2-2 | - | TRBV29-1 | CSVVGTSGTGELFF
TRBJ2-3 | many | TRBV6-1 | CASGPGTGIGDTQYF
TRBJ2-3 | few | TRBV2 | CASSEIGRDSRLYF